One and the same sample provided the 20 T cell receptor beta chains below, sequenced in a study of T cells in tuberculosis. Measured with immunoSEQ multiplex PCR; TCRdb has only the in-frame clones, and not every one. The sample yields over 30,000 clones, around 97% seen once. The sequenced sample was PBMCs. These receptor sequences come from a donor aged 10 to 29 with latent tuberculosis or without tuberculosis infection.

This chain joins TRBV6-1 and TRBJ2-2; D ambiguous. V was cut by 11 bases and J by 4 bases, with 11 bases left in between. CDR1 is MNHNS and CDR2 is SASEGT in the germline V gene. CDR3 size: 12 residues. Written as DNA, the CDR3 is TGTGCCGCCCGGGTGGGCACCGGGGAGCTGTTTTTT. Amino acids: CAARVGTGELFF.

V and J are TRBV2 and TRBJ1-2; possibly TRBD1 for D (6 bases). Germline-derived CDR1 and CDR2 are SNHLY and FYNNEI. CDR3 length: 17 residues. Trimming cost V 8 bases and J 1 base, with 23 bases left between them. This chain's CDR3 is CASLPGLGQMYNYGYTF. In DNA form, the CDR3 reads TGTGCCAGCCTACCCGGCCTCGGACAGATGTATAACTATGGCTACACCTTC.

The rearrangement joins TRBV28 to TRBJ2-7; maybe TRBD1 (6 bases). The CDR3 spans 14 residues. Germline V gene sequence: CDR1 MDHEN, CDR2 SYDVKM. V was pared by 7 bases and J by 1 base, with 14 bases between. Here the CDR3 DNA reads TGTGCCAGCATTGCCAAGGGGGAGTCCTACGAGCAGTACTTC. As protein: CASIAKGESYEQYF.

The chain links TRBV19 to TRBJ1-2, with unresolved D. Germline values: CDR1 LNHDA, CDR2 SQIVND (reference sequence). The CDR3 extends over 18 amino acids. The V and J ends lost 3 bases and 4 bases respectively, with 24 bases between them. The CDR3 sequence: CASSIFDFLRGRGYGYTF. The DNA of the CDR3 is TGTGCCAGTAGTATTTTCGACTTTCTTCGAGGCCGGGGCTATGGCTACACCTTC.

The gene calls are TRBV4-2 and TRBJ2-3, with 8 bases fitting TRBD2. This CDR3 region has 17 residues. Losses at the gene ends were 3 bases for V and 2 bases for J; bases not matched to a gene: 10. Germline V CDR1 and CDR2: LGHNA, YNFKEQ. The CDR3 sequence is CASSQTARGGPTDTQYF. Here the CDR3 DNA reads TGTGCCAGCAGCCAGACCGCCCGGGGGGGACCCACAGATACGCAGTATTTT.

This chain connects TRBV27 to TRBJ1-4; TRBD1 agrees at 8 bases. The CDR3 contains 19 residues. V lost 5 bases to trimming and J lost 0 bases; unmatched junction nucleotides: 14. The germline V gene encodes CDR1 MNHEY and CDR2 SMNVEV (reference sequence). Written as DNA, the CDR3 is TGTGCCAGCAGTCCTGCAGGGGGCGCCCGGGGAGCAACTAATGAAAAACTGTTTTTT. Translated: CASSPAGGARGATNEKLFF.

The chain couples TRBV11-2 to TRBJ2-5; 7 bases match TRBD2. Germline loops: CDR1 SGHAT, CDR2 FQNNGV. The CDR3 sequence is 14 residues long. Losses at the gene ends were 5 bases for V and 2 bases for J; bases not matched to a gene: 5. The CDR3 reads CASSAGTIQETQYF. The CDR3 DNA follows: TGTGCCAGCAGCGCGGGGACTATACAAGAGACCCAGTACTTC.

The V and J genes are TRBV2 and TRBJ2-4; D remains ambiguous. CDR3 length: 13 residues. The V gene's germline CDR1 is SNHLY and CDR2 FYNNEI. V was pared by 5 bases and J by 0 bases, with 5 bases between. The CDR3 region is CASSTGAKNIQYF. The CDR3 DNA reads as TGTGCCAGCAGTACCGGAGCCAAAAACATTCAGTACTTC.

The CDR3 bases are TGTGCCAGCAGTGAACAGGGGGCGGTTTACGAGCAGTACTTC. This translates into CASSEQGAVYEQYF. This chain links TRBV2 with TRBJ2-7; 8 positions agree with TRBD1. Looked up from germline, CDR1 is SNHLY and CDR2 is FYNNEI. This CDR3 has 14 amino acids. V dropped 2 bases and J dropped 4; count of bases not matched to a gene: 4.

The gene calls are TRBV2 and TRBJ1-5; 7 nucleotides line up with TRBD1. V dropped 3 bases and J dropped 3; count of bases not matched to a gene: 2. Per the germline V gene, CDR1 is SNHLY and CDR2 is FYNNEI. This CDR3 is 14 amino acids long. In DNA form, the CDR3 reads TGTGCCAGCAGTGAGGGGACAGCCAATCAGCCCCAGCATTTT. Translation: CASSEGTANQPQHF.

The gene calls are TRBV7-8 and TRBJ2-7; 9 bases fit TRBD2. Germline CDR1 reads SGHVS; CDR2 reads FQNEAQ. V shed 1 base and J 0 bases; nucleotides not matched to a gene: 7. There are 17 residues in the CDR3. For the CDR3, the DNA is TGTGCCAGCAGCTTAGGAATGGCTAGCGGGGTCTCCTACGAGCAGTACTTC. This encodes CASSLGMASGVSYEQYF.

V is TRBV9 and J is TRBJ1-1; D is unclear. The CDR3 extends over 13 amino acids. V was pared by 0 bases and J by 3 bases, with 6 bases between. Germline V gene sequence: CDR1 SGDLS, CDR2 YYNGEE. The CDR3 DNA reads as TGTGCCAGCAGCGTAGAAAAGCACACTGAAGCTTTCTTT. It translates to CASSVEKHTEAFF.

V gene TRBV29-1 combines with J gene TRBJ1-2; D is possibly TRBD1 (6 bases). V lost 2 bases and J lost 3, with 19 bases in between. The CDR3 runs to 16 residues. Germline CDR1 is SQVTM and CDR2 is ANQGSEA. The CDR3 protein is CSVEPREGENYYGYTF. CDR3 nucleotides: TGCAGCGTTGAACCTCGGGAGGGGGAGAACTACTATGGCTACACCTTC.

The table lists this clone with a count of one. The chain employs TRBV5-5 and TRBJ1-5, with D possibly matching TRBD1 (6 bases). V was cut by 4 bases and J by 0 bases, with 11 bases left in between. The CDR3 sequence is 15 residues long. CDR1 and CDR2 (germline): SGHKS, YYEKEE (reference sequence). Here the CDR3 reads CASSTGQYSNQPQHF. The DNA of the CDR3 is TGTGCCAGCAGCACCGGACAGTATAGCAATCAGCCCCAGCATTTT. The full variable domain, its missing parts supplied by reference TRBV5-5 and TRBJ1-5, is DAGVTQSPTHLIKTRGQQVTLRCSPISGHKSVSWYQQVLGQGPQFIFQYYEKEERGRGNFPDRFSARQFPNYSSELNVNALLLGDSALYLCASSTGQYSNQPQHFGDGTRLSIL.

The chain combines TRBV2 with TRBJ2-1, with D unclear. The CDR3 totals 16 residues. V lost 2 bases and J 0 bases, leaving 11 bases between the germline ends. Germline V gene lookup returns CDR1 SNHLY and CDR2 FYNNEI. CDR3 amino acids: CASSEPLPSSYNEQFF. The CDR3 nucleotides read TGTGCCAGCAGTGAACCCCTACCGAGCTCCTACAATGAGCAGTTCTTC.

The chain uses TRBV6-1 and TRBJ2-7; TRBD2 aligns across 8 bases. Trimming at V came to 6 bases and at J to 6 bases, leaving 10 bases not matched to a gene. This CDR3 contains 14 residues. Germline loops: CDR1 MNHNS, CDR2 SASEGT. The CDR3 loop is CASSSSGLISEQYF. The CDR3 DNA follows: TGTGCCAGCAGCTCTAGCGGGTTGATAAGCGAGCAGTACTTC.

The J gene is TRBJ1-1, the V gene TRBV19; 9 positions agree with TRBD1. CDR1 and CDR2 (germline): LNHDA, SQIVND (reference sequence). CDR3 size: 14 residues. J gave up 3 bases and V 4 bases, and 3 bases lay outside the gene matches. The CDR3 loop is CASSTGTGHTEAFF. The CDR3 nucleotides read TGTGCCAGTAGTACCGGGACAGGGCACACTGAAGCTTTCTTT.

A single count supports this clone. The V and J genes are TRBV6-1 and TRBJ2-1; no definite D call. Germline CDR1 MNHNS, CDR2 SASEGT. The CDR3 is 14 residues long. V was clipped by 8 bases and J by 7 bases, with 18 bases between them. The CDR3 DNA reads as TGTGCCAGCGTCCGTGGCCCCATCATGAATGAGCAGTTCTTC. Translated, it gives CASVRGPIMNEQFF.

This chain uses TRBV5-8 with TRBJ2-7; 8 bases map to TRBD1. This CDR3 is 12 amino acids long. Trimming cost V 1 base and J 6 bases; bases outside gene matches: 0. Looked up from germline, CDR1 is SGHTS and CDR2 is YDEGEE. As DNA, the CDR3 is TGTGCCAGCAGCTTGACAGGGGGCGAGCAGTACTTC. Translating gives CASSLTGGEQYF.

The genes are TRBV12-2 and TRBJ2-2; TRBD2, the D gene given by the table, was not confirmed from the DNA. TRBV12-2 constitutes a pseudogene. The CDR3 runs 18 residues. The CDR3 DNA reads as TGTGCATTTTCTGCCGGGTCTAGCGGGCCTTCGAACACCGGGGAGCTGTTTTTT. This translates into CAFSAGSSGPSNTGELFF.